The present T cell receptor (beta chain) was sequenced within a study of graft-versus-host responses after intestinal transplantation. On the study more broadly: All of the recipients had induction that used anti-thymocyte globulin, then tacrolimus and steroids for about 3 years.

This clone was recorded a few times. Its antigen is still unknown. The CDR3 length is 15 residues. Germline loops: CDR1 MGHRA, CDR2 YSYEKL. V lost 7 bases and J lost 1; bases outside the gene matches: 5. TCRdb's table, derived via immunoSEQ multiplex PCR, lists solely in-frame clones and lacks some. The sample includes about 90,000 clones, 91% seen only once; the top ten take roughly 0.5%. The receptor was isolated from a human donor who received an intestinal transplant. The sample here was unstimulated CD8+ T cells sorted from spleen or lymph node cells, taken before intestinal transplant. The gene calls are TRBV4-1 and TRBJ2-7; 12 bases are a match to TRBD2. Here the CDR3 DNA reads TGCGCCAGCACTCAAGGACTAGCGGGATCCTACGAGCAGTACTTC. Amino acids: CASTQGLAGSYEQYF.